One sample yielded the 25 T cell receptor beta chains listed below, sequenced in a study of a mutant IDH1 vaccine in newly diagnosed glioma (dated by TCRdb to about 2021). These receptors lack a known antigen. The method was the immunoSEQ multiplex PCR assay. The clones in this table, taken by TCRdb from immuneACCESS, are in-frame only. Not every clone is retained; where verified, under half of the shortfall comes from an unresolved V gene, and the cause of the rest is unknown. This sample lists about 60,000 clones; approximately 88% were detected once. The ten largest make up approximately 9.5% of the sample. The time point label, as the study defines it: week 11, during vaccination. Each vaccine dose, consisting of 300 ug of a 20-mer mutant IDH1 peptide in Montanide, was administered subcutaneously with topical imiquimod. Source: PBMCs, taken from a glioma patient whose treatment included an IDH1 peptide vaccine. These receptors were obtained from a woman aged 50 to 60 with glioma.

The gene calls are TRBV6-1 and TRBJ1-2; weak D call: TRBD1 (5 bases). Trimming stripped 3 bases from V and 4 bases from J, with 6 bases between. Germline V gives CDR1 MNHNS, CDR2 SASEGT. The CDR3 spans 12 residues. Here the CDR3 reads CASSEQGYGYTF. The CDR3 region has the DNA TGTGCCAGCAGTGAGCAGGGCTATGGCTACACCTTC.

The V gene is TRBV5-1, the J gene TRBJ1-2; D ambiguous. V lost 0 bases to trimming and J lost 6 bases, with 9 bases between them. This CDR3 region has 13 residues. CDR1 and CDR2 from the germline V gene are SGHRS and YFSETQ. The CDR3 DNA is TGCGCCAGCAGCTTGGGCGGGTTCAATGGCTACACCTTC. Amino acid sequence: CASSLGGFNGYTF.

Only a few counts were recorded for this clone. The chain has TRBV5-1 and TRBJ1-1; a possible D gene is TRBD1 (6 bases). This CDR3 contains 13 residues. The ends were cut back, 0 bases at V and 10 bases at J, with 13 bases in the middle. CDR1 SGHRS and CDR2 YFSETQ come from the germline V gene. CDR3 coding DNA: TGCGCCAGCAGCTTGGAGGGGCGGGGGCTAGCTTTCTTT. Its protein product is CASSLEGRGLAFF.

The V and J genes are TRBV6-6 and TRBJ2-7; tentatively, D is TRBD1 (6 bases). Germline CDR1 is MNHNY and CDR2 is SVGAGI (reference sequence). V gave up 6 bases and J gave up 1 base, with 13 bases separating them. There are 14 residues in the CDR3. CDR3: CASSPSRGSYEQYF. CDR3 sequence (DNA): TGTGCCAGCAGCCCATCTAGGGGGTCCTACGAGCAGTACTTC.

This clone was seen a single time. This sequence joins TRBV5-8 and TRBJ1-2, with D possibly being TRBD1 (6 bases). The CDR3 covers 14 residues. Germline V CDR1 and CDR2: SGHTS, YDEGEE. Trimming took 2 bases from V and 7 from J, leaving 15 bases between them. CDR3 sequence: CASSFGTGARGYTF. CDR3 bases: TGTGCCAGCAGCTTTGGGACGGGGGCGCGTGGCTACACCTTC.

This clone was observed a handful of times. This chain connects TRBV11-2 to TRBJ1-1; D unclear. V lost 5 bases and J 6 bases, leaving 13 bases between the germline ends. This CDR3 comprises 13 residues. Germline values: CDR1 SGHAT, CDR2 FQNNGV. CDR3 protein: CASSARASPEAFF. The CDR3 coding sequence is TGTGCCAGCAGCGCGAGGGCCTCGCCTGAAGCTTTCTTT.

The gene calls are TRBV30 and TRBJ1-1; D gene uncertain. Trimming cost V 2 bases and J 8 bases, with 15 bases left between them. The CDR3 loop spans 13 amino acids. Germline CDR1 GTSNPN, CDR2 SVGIG (reference sequence). This CDR3 is CAWSLGGPAEAFF. The CDR3 coding sequence is TGTGCCTGGAGTCTGGGAGGACCGGCGGAAGCTTTCTTT.

This chain joins TRBV6-5 and TRBJ2-2; 7 nucleotides match TRBD2. V dropped 0 bases and J dropped 7; count of bases not matched to a gene: 8. CDR1 and CDR2 from the germline V gene are MNHEY and SVGAGI. This CDR3 has 16 amino acids. CDR3 residues: CASSYSTSTLYGELFF. The CDR3 nucleotides are TGTGCCAGCAGTTACTCGACTAGCACCCTTTACGGGGAGCTGTTTTTT.

Only one count was recorded for this clone. The chain links TRBV7-2 to TRBJ1-4; D remains unclear. The CDR3 has 14 amino acids. Germline CDR1 SGHTA, CDR2 FQGNSA. V was trimmed by 1 base and J by 8 bases, leaving 11 bases between them. The CDR3 spells CASSLGVTGEKLFF. The CDR3 nucleotides read TGTGCCAGCAGCTTAGGGGTGACGGGGGAAAAACTGTTTTTT.

V and J are TRBV9 and TRBJ1-1; 8 bases agree with TRBD1. The CDR3 covers 16 residues. The germline V gene has CDR1 SGDLS and CDR2 YYNGEE. V was pared by 4 bases and J by 2 bases, with 10 bases of the junction left unmatched. The CDR3, as DNA: TGTGCCAGCAGCATCCCCGTGACAGGGGTAAACACTGAAGCTTTCTTT. This codes for CASSIPVTGVNTEAFF.

This chain joins TRBV19 and TRBJ1-5; D is possibly TRBD1 (5 bases). The V gene lost 6 bases and the J gene lost 2 bases, with 11 bases spanning the gap. The CDR3 consists of 14 residues. Germline CDR1 and CDR2: LNHDA and SQIVND (reference sequence). CDR3 amino acids: CASSFQQGNQPQHF. DNA of the CDR3: TGTGCCAGTAGCTTCCAACAGGGCAATCAGCCCCAGCATTTT.

The chain employs TRBV13 and TRBJ2-7; possible D gene TRBD2, 7 bases. Germline values: CDR1 PRHDT, CDR2 FYEKMQ (reference sequence). V was shortened by 4 bases and J by 4 bases, with 17 bases between the two germline ends. The CDR3 covers 15 residues. CDR3 loop: CASSSPGAGAYEQYF. The CDR3 nucleotides are TGTGCCAGCAGCTCTCCCGGGGCGGGGGCTTACGAGCAGTACTTC.

The genes are TRBV2 and TRBJ1-5; the D gene is possibly TRBD1 (6 bases). The CDR3 spans 15 residues. Per germline, CDR1 SNHLY and CDR2 FYNNEI. Trimming cost V 4 bases and J 0 bases, with 10 bases left between them. DNA of the CDR3: TGTGCCAGCAGTGTAGAGGGGGATAGCAATCAGCCCCAGCATTTT. The encoded protein is CASSVEGDSNQPQHF.

The chain employs TRBV19 and TRBJ2-7, with D hard to call. V lost 7 bases and J 3 bases, leaving 7 bases between the germline ends. This CDR3 has 11 residues. Germline CDR1 and CDR2: LNHDA and SQIVND (reference sequence). This chain's CDR3 is CASKSLYEQYF. CDR3 DNA sequence: TGTGCCAGTAAGAGCCTCTACGAGCAGTACTTC.

The chain couples TRBV4-1 to TRBJ2-1, with unresolved D. CDR3 length equals 13 residues. V was shortened by 1 base and J by 8 bases, with 9 bases between the two germline ends. Germline CDR1 reads MGHRA; CDR2 reads YSYEKL. CDR3 DNA: TGCGCCAGCAGCCAAGTGCCCGGGTATGAGCAGTTCTTC. It translates to CASSQVPGYEQFF.

The sample holds one count of this clone. V and J are TRBV9 and TRBJ2-1, with a possible D match to TRBD1 (5 bases). The length of the CDR3 is 18 residues. V dropped 2 bases and J dropped 7 bases, with 25 bases sitting between them. Germline CDR1 reads SGDLS; CDR2 reads YYNGEE. The CDR3 DNA is TGTGCCAGCAGCGTCTTTTACGTGGGGCTGCCCAGTGGGAATGAGCAGTTCTTC. This encodes CASSVFYVGLPSGNEQFF.

The chain combines TRBV27 with TRBJ2-3; possible D gene TRBD1, 6 bases. The V gene's germline CDR1 is MNHEY and CDR2 SMNVEV (reference sequence). CDR3 length: 16 residues. Between the trimmed V and J ends, which lost 4 bases and 2 bases, there was a span of 16 bases. CDR3 nucleotides: TGTGCCAGCAGTTCGGCAGGGGCCGAGACCACAGATACGCAGTATTTT. Amino acid sequence: CASSSAGAETTDTQYF.

This chain connects TRBV7-2 to TRBJ2-1; 9 nucleotides match TRBD1. This CDR3 is 15 amino acids long. Germline V lookup: CDR1 SGHTA, CDR2 FQGNSA. Germline trimming cut 0 bases from V and 8 bases from J; bases unmatched to any gene: 5. The CDR3 here is CASSLASDRGHEQFF. The CDR3 DNA reads TGTGCCAGCAGCTTAGCCTCGGACAGGGGCCATGAGCAGTTCTTC.

This chain joins TRBV5-1 and TRBJ2-7, with TRBD1 identical over 9 bases. After removal of 3 bases from V and 5 bases from J, the junction contained 9 bases not matched to a gene. Germline assignment: CDR1 SGHRS and CDR2 YFSETQ. This CDR3 contains 15 residues. The CDR3 loop is CASSSPGQGDHEQYF. The CDR3 DNA is TGCGCCAGCAGCTCCCCGGGACAGGGAGACCACGAGCAGTACTTC.

The chain employs TRBV9 and TRBJ2-1, with 8 nucleotides matching TRBD1. V shed 4 bases and J 7 bases; nucleotides not matched to a gene: 1. This CDR3 contains 12 residues. The germline CDR1 and CDR2 sequences are SGDLS and YYNGEE. CDR3 coding DNA: TGTGCCAGCAGCAACAGGGGGAATGAGCAGTTCTTC. Translating it yields CASSNRGNEQFF.

The chain joins TRBV19 to TRBJ2-7; 7 nucleotides align to TRBD1. Germline V gene sequence: CDR1 LNHDA, CDR2 SQIVND (reference sequence). The CDR3 has 14 amino acids. V shed 8 bases and J 0 bases; nucleotides not matched to a gene: 7. CDR3 nucleotide sequence: TGTGCCAGTTGGGACAGACGGAGCTCCTACGAGCAGTACTTC. Amino acids: CASWDRRSSYEQYF.

The chain combines TRBV7-6 with TRBJ1-6; D unresolved. Germline lookup yields CDR1 SGHVS and CDR2 FNYEAQ. V was pared by 1 base and J by 4 bases, with 8 bases between. This CDR3 is built from 15 residues. CDR3 bases: TGTGCCAGCAGCTTAGTGGCCAGTTATAATTCACCCCTCCACTTT. Translated: CASSLVASYNSPLHF.

This clone was recorded once. The chain employs TRBV27 and TRBJ1-2; D possibly corresponds to TRBD1 (5 bases). CDR1 is MNHEY, CDR2 SMNVEV, per germline (reference sequence). The CDR3 runs to 14 residues. V shed 4 bases and J shed 4 bases, with 13 bases lying between them. In DNA form, the CDR3 reads TGTGCCAGCAGTTCCGGGGCGGGTGGCTATGGCTACACCTTC. It yields the protein CASSSGAGGYGYTF.

This rearrangement joins TRBV5-1 to TRBJ1-2; 12 nucleotides line up with TRBD1. Germline V gives CDR1 SGHRS, CDR2 YFSETQ. J gave up 8 bases and V 3 bases, and 8 bases lay outside the gene matches. This CDR3 is built from 15 residues. CDR3 region: CASSWGTGGLRGYTF. CDR3 bases: TGCGCCAGCAGCTGGGGGACAGGGGGCTTGAGAGGCTACACCTTC.

The chain combines TRBV12-5 with TRBJ1-1; D is undetermined. V lost 5 bases to trimming and J lost 1 base, with 14 bases between them. The CDR3 covers 15 residues. Germline V lookup: CDR1 LGHNT, CDR2 FRNRAP. The CDR3 DNA reads TGTGCTAGTGGTCCTCTCGGGCAAAGGAACACTGAAGCTTTCTTT. This codes for CASGPLGQRNTEAFF.